This record concerns one T cell receptor (beta chain) sequence. Antigen: not known. TCRdb's table, derived via immunoSEQ multiplex PCR, lists solely in-frame clones and lacks some. The sample lists some 350,000 clones; 75% to 90% were seen once. The donors were members of the validation cohort comprising about 130 subjects, separate from the roughly 730-subject first cohort. The CDR3 has 10 amino acids. Germline V gene sequence: CDR1 SNHLY, CDR2 FYNNEI. V lost 6 bases, J lost 9 bases, and 8 bases lay in between. The source of the sample is a study of cytomegalovirus exposure and HLA in healthy donors. Overall study findings and caveats: Diagnosis of cytomegalovirus status made by the classifier reportedly showed high specificity and sensitivity. Most observed TCR sequences were rare, whereas some public TCRs were detected in many donors. The listing of 150 or so TCR beta chains classed them as cytomegalovirus-associated.

Sequencing was carried out using PBMCs. The TCR originated in a woman between 25 and 40 years old in good health and CMV-seropositive. V is TRBV2 and J is TRBJ1-1; D is perhaps TRBD1 (6 bases). This chain's CDR3 is CASRGQKAFF. CDR3 DNA: TGTGCCAGCAGGGGACAAAAAGCTTTCTTT.